Below, one T cell receptor (beta chain) is given with its context. Trimming pared 5 bases from V and 0 bases from J, leaving 21 bases between. The V gene's germline CDR1 is LNHDA and CDR2 SQIVND (reference sequence). The CDR3 sequence is 18 residues long. Some clones are missing from TCRdb's copy, which holds only in-frame ones; the method was immunoSEQ multiplex PCR. The data contain fewer than 100,000 clones, more than 75% of them singletons. The source of the sample is a study of control samples from healthy donors and cancer patients. Material: blood. The genes are TRBV19 and TRBJ2-3; D is perhaps TRBD1 (5 bases). This sequence originates from a man aged 55 to 70 in good health. Written as DNA, the CDR3 is TGTGCCAGTAGTCACACGTCATGGGGCAAAGCTAGCACAGATACGCAGTATTTT. Its translation is CASSHTSWGKASTDTQYF.